These 4 T cell receptor beta chains were sequenced from one sample in a study of blood T cell repertoires in COVID-19. TCRdb's copy holds only in-frame clones and misses some; the assay was immunoSEQ multiplex PCR. The sample lists 430,000 or so clones; 80% to 90% were seen once. The sequencing sample was made of peripheral blood. The receptors were gathered from a man aged 18 to 30 with COVID-19, enrolled during active disease.

Written as DNA, the CDR3 is TGTGCCAGCAGCCAAGTAGCGGGAGTAGGCTACGAGCAGTACTTC. Amino acids: CASSQVAGVGYEQYF. The chain has TRBV4-2 and TRBJ2-7, with 9 bases lining up with TRBD2. This CDR3 has 15 amino acids. Trimming at V came to 1 base and at J to 3 bases, leaving 4 bases not matched to a gene. CDR1 is LGHNA, CDR2 YNFKEQ, per germline.

The chain is built from TRBV27 and TRBJ2-2, with D perhaps TRBD1 (6 bases). Germline values: CDR1 MNHEY, CDR2 SMNVEV (reference sequence). The CDR3 totals 14 residues. V lost 1 base, J lost 4 bases, and 7 bases lay in between. Here the CDR3 reads CASSLLGGTGELFF. CDR3 coding DNA: TGTGCCAGCAGTTTATTAGGGGGCACCGGGGAGCTGTTTTTT.

The chain combines TRBV11-2 with TRBJ2-7; D ambiguous. V lost 1 base and J 2 bases, leaving 6 bases between the germline ends. Germline V CDR1 and CDR2: SGHAT, FQNNGV. There are 13 residues in the CDR3. CDR3 coding DNA: TGTGCCAGCAGCTTAGGCCCGGCCTACGAGCAGTACTTC. Encoded protein: CASSLGPAYEQYF. Filled out from reference TRBV11-2 and TRBJ2-7, the complete variable domain reads EAGVAQSPRYKIIEKRQSVAFWCNPISGHATLYWYQQILGQGPKLLIQFQNNGVVDDSQLPKDRFSAERLKGVDSTLKIQPAKLEDSAVYLCASSLGPAYEQYFGPGTRLTVT.

The chain couples TRBV2 to TRBJ1-4, with 8 bases that match TRBD1. This CDR3 is 14 amino acids long. Germline values: CDR1 SNHLY, CDR2 FYNNEI. J gave up 3 bases and V 6 bases, and 3 bases lay outside the gene matches. CDR3 DNA sequence: TGTGCCAGCAGACCGGGACAGGCTAATGAAAAACTGTTTTTT. Translated, it gives CASRPGQANEKLFF.